This paragraph covers one T cell receptor beta chain sequence. This CDR3 has 15 amino acids. V shed 0 bases and J 1 base; nucleotides not matched to a gene: 0. Germline V gene sequence: CDR1 SEHNR, CDR2 FQNEAQ (reference sequence). The sample belongs to a study of T cells in localized non-small cell lung cancer. Clones were sequenced by immunoSEQ multiplex PCR, and TCRdb holds only the in-frame ones, with some missing. There are some 40,000 clones in the sample; roughly 92% occur only once, and about 6.6% lies in the top ten. The sequences come from peripheral blood, collected before any cancer treatment. The sequence was collected from a female donor of 60 years or more with stage I lung adenocarcinoma. The genes are TRBV7-9 and TRBJ1-1, with 9 bases fitting TRBD1. The chain's CDR3 is CASSLADRGNTEAFF. The DNA for the CDR3 is TGTGCCAGCAGCTTAGCGGACAGGGGGAACACTGAAGCTTTCTTT.